One and the same sample provided the 21 T cell receptor beta chains below, sequenced in a study of blood T cells in healthy people across ages. For the second PCR, which ran for 7 to 11 cycles, a sample-barcoded 5' primer and a J-beta primer mix were used. TCRdb independently ran MiXCR on the 5' RACE reads; one entry per CDR3 protein. Among 550,000 to 800,000 distinct CDR3 sequences listed, less than 40% were seen once. Material for sequencing was blood. All receptors derive from a woman older than 75 in good health.

This clonotype was recorded many times. This chain uses TRBV7-9 with TRBJ2-5; no clear D gene. V lost 5 bases and J lost 3, with 13 bases in between. Germline V lookup: CDR1 SEHNR, CDR2 FQNEAQ (reference sequence). The CDR3 covers 14 residues. The CDR3 region is CASSVTGLEETQYF. The CDR3 DNA sequence: TGTGCCAGCAGCGTTACCGGGCTGGAAGAGACCCAGTACTTC.

In this sample, this clonotype turned up a few times. A single base separates this from a much larger clone, so it may be a read error. CDR3 sequence (DNA): TGTGCCAACAGTCCAATACAGGGGGCGCGGGGTCAGCCCCAGCATTTT. Translating it yields CANSPIQGARGQPQHF. This chain uses TRBV27 with TRBJ1-5; 9 positions match TRBD1. Looked up from germline, CDR1 is MNHEY and CDR2 is SMNVEV (reference sequence). There are 16 residues in the CDR3.

The V gene is TRBV7-2, the J gene TRBJ1-4, with D tentatively TRBD1 (5 bases). V lost 1 base and J lost 7, with 10 bases in between. Germline V CDR1 and CDR2: SGHTA, FQGNSA. The CDR3 is 14 amino acids. The CDR3 DNA is TGTGCCAGCAGCTTAGGGCAGGGTCCTGAAAAACTGTTTTTT. The encoded protein is CASSLGQGPEKLFF.

This clonotype was counted only a few times. This could be a read error, since a much larger clone is one nucleotide away. V usage is TRBV7-9 and J usage is TRBJ1-2; 9 positions match TRBD1. With V trimmed by 5 bases and J by 7 bases, 14 bases remained unmatched. Germline-derived CDR1 and CDR2 are SEHNR and FQNEAQ (reference sequence). The CDR3 length is 16 residues. The CDR3 nucleotides read TGTGCCAGCAGCGTTACAGGGGGCGGAGGATGTGCTGGCTACACCTTC. Residues: CASSVTGGGGCAGYTF. The full variable domain, with the rest looked up from reference TRBV7-9 and TRBJ1-2, is DTGVSQNPRHKITKRGQNVTFRCDPISEHNRLYWYRQTLGQGPEFLTYFQNEAQLEKSRLLSDRFSAERPKGSFSTLEIQRTEQGDSAMYLCASSVTGGGGCAGYTFGSGTRLTVV.

On this clonotype itself: A read error may produce the germline difference seen at one junction end. The genes are TRBV6-2 or TRBV6-3 and TRBJ1-5; tentative D call: TRBD1 (6 bases). Germline V gene lookup returns CDR1 MNHEY and CDR2 SVGEGT. The CDR3 length is 16 residues. As DNA, the CDR3 is TGTGCCAGCAGGGTTTCGGGGGCAGTTAGCAATCACCCCCAGCATTTT. It yields the protein CASRVSGAVSNHPQHF.

As concerns this clonotype: With a much larger clone just one base away, this may be a read error. J is TRBJ2-5 and V is TRBV3-1; D perhaps matches TRBD2 (6 bases). Germline loops: CDR1 LGHDT, CDR2 YNNKEL (reference sequence). The CDR3 is made up of 15 amino acids. Here the CDR3 reads CASGQDWRGQETQYF. CDR3 nucleotide sequence: TGTGCCAGCGGCCAAGATTGGAGGGGCCAAGAGACCCAGTACTTC.

In nucleotides, the CDR3 is TGCGCCAGCAGCTTATCAGGGGGCTTATGCGAGCAGTACTTC. Translating it yields CASSLSGGLCEQYF. This chain connects TRBV5-1 to TRBJ2-4; 8 nucleotides agree with TRBD1. The J call may be in error: the DNA end matches TRBJ2-7 better. The CDR3 sequence is 14 residues long. The germline gives CDR1 SGHRS, CDR2 YFSETQ.

This clonotype was seen repeatedly, ten times or more. The chain joins TRBV3-1 to TRBJ2-7; 8 nucleotides line up with TRBD2. TRBJ2-5 matches the DNA end more closely, so the J call is doubtful. Germline assignment: CDR1 LGHDT and CDR2 YNNKEL (reference sequence). The CDR3 sequence is 12 residues long. In nucleotides, the CDR3 is TGTGCCAGCAGGTCAAGCGGGGGGACCCAGTACTTC. Amino acid sequence: CASRSSGGTQYF.

This clonotype was recorded many times. The rearrangement joins TRBV7-2 to TRBJ2-1; a possible D gene is TRBD1 (5 bases). V was cut by 1 base and J by 10 bases, with 11 bases left in between. The CDR3 extends over 13 amino acids. CDR1 SGHTA and CDR2 FQGNSA come from the germline V gene. CDR3 region: CASSLVPYREQFF. The CDR3 DNA reads TGTGCCAGCAGCTTAGTACCTTACAGGGAGCAGTTCTTC.

The table lists this clonotype with many counts. The V gene is TRBV6-2 or TRBV6-3, the J gene TRBJ2-1; 9 nucleotides agree with TRBD1. Germline V CDR1 and CDR2: MNHEY, SVGEGT. The CDR3 length is 14 residues. The J segment lost 8 bases and the V segment lost 5 bases, leaving 7 bases of the junction unmatched. DNA for the CDR3: TGTGCCAGCAGTGAGTCGGGACAGGGCTATGAGCAGTTCTTC. This translates into CASSESGQGYEQFF.

This chain links TRBV5-6 with TRBJ1-1; TRBD1 agrees at 7 bases. CDR1 and CDR2 (germline): SGHDT, YYEEEE. This CDR3 is built from 16 residues. J gave up 5 bases and V 4 bases, and 14 bases lay outside the gene matches. The CDR3 DNA reads TGTGCCAGCAGCATGAAACAGGGGTCAGGTCGGACTGAAGCTTTCTTT. Its translation: CASSMKQGSGRTEAFF. Using reference TRBV5-6 and TRBJ1-1 for the parts outside the CDR3, the full variable domain is DAGVTQSPTHLIKTRGQQVTLRCSPKSGHDTVSWYQQALGQGPQFIFQYYEEEERQRGNFPDRFSGHQFPNYSSELNVNALLLGDSALYLCASSMKQGSGRTEAFFGQGTRLTVV.

On this clonotype itself: A much larger clone sits a single nucleotide away, making a read error possible. The rearrangement links TRBV6-2 or TRBV6-3 to TRBJ2-1, with 7 nucleotides matching TRBD1. The J call is doubtful: the DNA matches TRBJ2-7 better. Per the germline V gene, CDR1 is MNHEY and CDR2 is SVGEGT. The CDR3 runs to 14 residues. The CDR3 DNA follows: TGTGCCAGCAGTTCACAGGGGACCTACAATGAGCAGTACTTC. Residues: CASSSQGTYNEQYF.

This clonotype turned up a few times. The chain links TRBV28 to TRBJ1-5; D possibly corresponds to TRBD1 (5 bases). Germline V lookup: CDR1 MDHEN, CDR2 SYDVKM. This CDR3 has 15 amino acids. Trimming removed 3 bases at V and 9 bases at J, with 18 bases between. The CDR3 sequence: CASSLEWGNRGPQHF. In DNA, the CDR3 is TGTGCCAGCAGTTTGGAGTGGGGGAACCGTGGGCCCCAGCATTTT. Complete variable domain (other parts from reference TRBV28 and TRBJ1-5): DVKVTQSSRYLVKRTGEKVFLECVQDMDHENMFWYRQDPGLGLRLIYFSYDVKMKEKGDIPEGYSVSREKKERFSLILESASTNQTSMYLCASSLEWGNRGPQHFGDGTRLSIL.

This sequence joins TRBV30 and TRBJ2-1, with D maybe TRBD2 (6 bases). From germline, CDR1 is GTSNPN and CDR2 SVGIG (reference sequence). The CDR3 totals 12 residues. Trimming removed 5 bases at V and 7 bases at J, with 12 bases between. The CDR3 region is CAWARGGNEQFF. The CDR3 DNA follows: TGTGCCTGGGCCCGTGGAGGGAATGAGCAGTTCTTC.

In this sample, this clonotype turned up once. This may be a read error, as it is one base from a much larger clone. No conserved phenylalanine or tryptophan is present at the end of the CDR3, so a read error is the likely explanation. V gene TRBV18 combines with J gene TRBJ1-2; D is uncertain. There are 13 residues in the CDR3. The germline CDR1 and CDR2 sequences are KGHSH and LQKENI. V was clipped by 3 bases and J by 4 bases, with 9 bases between them. For the CDR3, the DNA is TGTGCCAGCTCACCGGAGCCGACCTATGGCTACACCTGC. Translated: CASSPEPTYGYTC.

The chain recombines TRBV20-1 with TRBJ1-4; possible D gene TRBD1, 6 bases. CDR1 DFQATT and CDR2 SNEGSKA come from the germline V gene (reference sequence). Trimming stripped 0 bases from V and 6 bases from J, with 14 bases between. This CDR3 comprises 15 residues. The CDR3 region is CSARDLSRGDEKLFF. CDR3 bases: TGCAGTGCTAGAGATCTGTCCAGGGGAGATGAAAAACTGTTTTTT.

This clonotype occurred many times. V gene TRBV12-5 combines with J gene TRBJ2-4, with D hard to call. V lost 3 bases, J lost 7 bases, and 7 bases lay in between. This CDR3 region has 12 residues. Germline CDR1 reads LGHNT; CDR2 reads FRNRAP. CDR3 region: CASGLHQNIQYF. DNA of the CDR3: TGTGCTAGTGGTTTACATCAGAACATTCAGTACTTC.

This clonotype was observed a few times. This rearrangement joins TRBV20-1 to TRBJ2-7; 9 bases fit TRBD1. Per germline, CDR1 DFQATT and CDR2 SNEGSKA (reference sequence). This CDR3 has 13 residues. The ends lost 6 bases at V and 10 bases at J; junction bases unmatched: 13. The DNA for the CDR3 is TGCAGTGCCACGGGACAGGGACAAGAGGCCCAGTACTTC. This gives the protein CSATGQGQEAQYF.

This clonotype appeared once. A much larger clone sits a single nucleotide away, making a read error possible. The J gene is TRBJ1-1, the V gene TRBV29-1, with D maybe TRBD1 (6 bases). The ends were cut back, 4 bases at V and 10 bases at J, with 16 bases in the middle. CDR3 length: 12 residues. Germline values: CDR1 SQVTM, CDR2 ANQGSEA. As DNA, the CDR3 is TGCAGCGTTGGTCGGGCAGGGGAGACAGCTTTCTTT. This encodes CSVGRAGETAFF.

This clonotype has only one observation. One junction end does not reproduce the germline sequence, and a read error may be involved. The gene calls are TRBV6-5 and TRBJ2-3; TRBD2 might be the D (6 bases). This CDR3 contains 15 residues. CDR1 is MNHEY and CDR2 is SVGAGI in the germline V gene. The CDR3 here is CASSHSTGDSDTQYF. In nucleotides, the CDR3 is TGTGCCAGCAGTCACTCCACGGGGGACTCAGATACGCAGTATTTT.

The sample holds many counts of this clonotype. V usage is TRBV7-2 and J usage is TRBJ1-2; 9 bases are a match to TRBD1. Germline CDR1 and CDR2: SGHTA and FQGNSA. This CDR3 contains 15 residues. Trimming took 2 bases from V and 4 from J; bases not matched to a gene: 5. The CDR3 is CASSLNDRGIYGYTF. In nucleotides, the CDR3 is TGTGCCAGCAGCTTAAACGACAGGGGGATCTATGGCTACACCTTC.